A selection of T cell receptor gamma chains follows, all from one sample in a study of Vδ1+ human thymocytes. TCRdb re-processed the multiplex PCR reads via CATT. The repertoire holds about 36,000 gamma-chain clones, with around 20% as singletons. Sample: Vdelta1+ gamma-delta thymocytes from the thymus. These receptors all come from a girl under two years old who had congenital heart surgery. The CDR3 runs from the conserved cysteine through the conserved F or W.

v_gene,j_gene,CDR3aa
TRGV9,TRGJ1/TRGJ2,CALWEVGSNYYKKLF
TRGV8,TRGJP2,CATWDNGGSDWIKTF
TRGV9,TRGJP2,CALWELHSSDWIKTF
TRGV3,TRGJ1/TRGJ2,CATWDRRDYYKKLF
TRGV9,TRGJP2,CALWEVGARDWIKTF
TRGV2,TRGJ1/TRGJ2,CATWDGPEMGNRWKLF
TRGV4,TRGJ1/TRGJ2,CATWDGRSGYYKKLF
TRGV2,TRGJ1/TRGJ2,CATWDGPVILQKLF
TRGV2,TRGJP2,CATWDGRTQNSSDWIKTF
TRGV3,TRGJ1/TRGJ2,CATWERYYYKKLF
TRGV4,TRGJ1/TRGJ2,CATWDLEGDYKKLF
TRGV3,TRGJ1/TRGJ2,CATWDTYKKLF
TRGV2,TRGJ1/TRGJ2,CATWDGPLYYKKLF
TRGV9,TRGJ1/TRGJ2,CALWETLLVKKLF
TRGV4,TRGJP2,CAAWGSSDWIKTF
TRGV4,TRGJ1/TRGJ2,CATWDGFGEKLF
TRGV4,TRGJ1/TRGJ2,CATWGDNKKLF
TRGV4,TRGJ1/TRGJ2,CATWDEIHKKLF
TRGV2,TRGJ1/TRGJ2,CATWDRLQNYYKKLF
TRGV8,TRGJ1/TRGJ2,CATWDRTLLGNYYKKLF
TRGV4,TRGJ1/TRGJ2,CATWDNHYYKKLF
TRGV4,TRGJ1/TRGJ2,CATWDRQADYKKLF
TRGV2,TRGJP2,CATWDGTLGDWIKTF
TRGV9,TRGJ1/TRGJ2,CALWEVQLSNYYKKLF
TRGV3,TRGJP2,CATWGVDDWIKTF
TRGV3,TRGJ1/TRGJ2,CATWDGPFYYKKLF
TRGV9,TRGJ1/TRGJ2,CALWEVIQKGNYKKLF
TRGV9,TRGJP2,CALWEVNGHSSDWIKTF
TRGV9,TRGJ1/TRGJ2,CALWEVRYCYYKKLF
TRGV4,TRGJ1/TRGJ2,CATWDGLEQKLF
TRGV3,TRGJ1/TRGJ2,CATWDRIQEKLF
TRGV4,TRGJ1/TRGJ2,CATWDGGGYYKKLF
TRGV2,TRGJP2,CATWDDRRGEWIKTF
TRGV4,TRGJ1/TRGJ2,CATWDGPLDKKLF
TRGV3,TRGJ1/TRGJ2,CATWDRPDKKLF
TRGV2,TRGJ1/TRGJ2,CATWDGQLGYKKLF
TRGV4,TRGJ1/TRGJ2,CATWDGPGNYYKKLF
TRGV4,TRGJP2,CATWDGSIDSSDWIKTF
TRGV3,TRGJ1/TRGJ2,CATWATSQLF
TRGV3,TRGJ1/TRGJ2,CATWGNTKLF
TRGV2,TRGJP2,CATWDGLMGSDWIKTF
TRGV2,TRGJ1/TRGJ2,CATWDGLRRKLF
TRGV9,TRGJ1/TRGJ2,CALWEVRGFGYKKLF
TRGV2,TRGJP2,CATWVDGIKTF
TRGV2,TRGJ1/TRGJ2,CATWDGRYYKKLF
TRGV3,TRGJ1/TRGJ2,CATWDISSYYKKLF
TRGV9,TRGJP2,CALWHSSDWIKTF
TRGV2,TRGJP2,CATWDGQAGGWIKTF
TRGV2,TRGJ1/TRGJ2,CATWDGAYYKKLF
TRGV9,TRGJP,CALSAELGKKIKVF
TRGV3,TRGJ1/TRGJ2,CATWDTPSDYKKLF
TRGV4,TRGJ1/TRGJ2,CATWDGLHKKLF
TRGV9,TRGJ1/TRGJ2,CALWEARNPKNYYKKLF
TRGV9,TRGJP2,CALWEVQWRGDWIKTF
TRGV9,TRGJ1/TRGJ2,CALWEVENKKLF
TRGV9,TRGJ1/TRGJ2,CALWEVQENYYKKLF
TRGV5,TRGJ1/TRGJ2,CATWDRTPNYYKKLF
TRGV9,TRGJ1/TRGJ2,CALWEVRFSYKKLF
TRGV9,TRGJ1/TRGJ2,CALWEVQVGDYYKKLF